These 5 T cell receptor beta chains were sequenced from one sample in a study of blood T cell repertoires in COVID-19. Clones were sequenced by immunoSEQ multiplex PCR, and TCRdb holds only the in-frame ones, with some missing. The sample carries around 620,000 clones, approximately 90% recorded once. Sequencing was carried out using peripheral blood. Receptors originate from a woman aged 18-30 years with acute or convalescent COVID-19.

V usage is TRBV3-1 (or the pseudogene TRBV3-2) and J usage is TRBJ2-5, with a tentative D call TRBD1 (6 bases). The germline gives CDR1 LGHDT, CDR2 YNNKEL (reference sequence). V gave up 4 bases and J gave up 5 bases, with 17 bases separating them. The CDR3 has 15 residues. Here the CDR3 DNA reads TGTGCCAGCAGCCTGCGAGGGGGAGTGGTGGAGACCCAGTACTTC. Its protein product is CASSLRGGVVETQYF.

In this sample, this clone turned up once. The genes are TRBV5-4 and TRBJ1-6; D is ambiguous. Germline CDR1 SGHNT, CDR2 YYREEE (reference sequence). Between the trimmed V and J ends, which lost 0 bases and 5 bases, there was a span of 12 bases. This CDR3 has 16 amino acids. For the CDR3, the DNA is TGTGCCAGCAGCTTGGGCGGGAACCACAATAATTCACCCCTCCACTTT. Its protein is CASSLGGNHNNSPLHF.

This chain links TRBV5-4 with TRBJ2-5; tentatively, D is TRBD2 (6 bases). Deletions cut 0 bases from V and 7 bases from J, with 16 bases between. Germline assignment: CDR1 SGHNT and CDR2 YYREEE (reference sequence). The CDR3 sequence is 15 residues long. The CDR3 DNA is TGTGCCAGCAGCTTGGATGGGGGAAGTAGCGGGACCCAGTACTTC. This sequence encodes CASSLDGGSSGTQYF.

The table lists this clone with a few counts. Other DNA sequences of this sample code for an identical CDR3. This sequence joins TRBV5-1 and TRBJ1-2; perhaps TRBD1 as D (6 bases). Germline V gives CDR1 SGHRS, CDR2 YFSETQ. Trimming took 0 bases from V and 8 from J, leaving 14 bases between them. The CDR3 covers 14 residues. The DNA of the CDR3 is TGCGCCAGCAGCTTGGATGCAGGGGCTAGGGGCTACACCTTC. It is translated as CASSLDAGARGYTF. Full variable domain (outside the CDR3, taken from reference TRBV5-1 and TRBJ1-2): KAGVTQTPRYLIKTRGQQVTLSCSPISGHRSVSWYQQTPGQGLQFLFEYFSETQRNKGNFPGRFSGRQFSNSRSEMNVSTLELGDSALYLCASSLDAGARGYTFGSGTRLTVV.

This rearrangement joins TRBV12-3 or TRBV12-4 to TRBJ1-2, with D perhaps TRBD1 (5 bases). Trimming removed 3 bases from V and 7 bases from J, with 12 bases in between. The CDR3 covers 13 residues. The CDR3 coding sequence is TGTGCCAGCAGTTTTGTGGGGGGATCTGGCTACACCTTC. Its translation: CASSFVGGSGYTF.